These 10 T cell receptor beta chains came from one sample sequenced in a study of technical replicates of blood from several donors. Profiling relied on immunoSEQ multiplex PCR, and the TCRdb table lists in-frame clones only, not all of them. Of over 85,000 clones in the sample, approximately 94% were seen once. Source material: T cells isolated from PBMCs. The receptors derive from a human donor in good health.

The rearrangement links TRBV4-1 to TRBJ2-7, with D perhaps matching TRBD1 (6 bases). Looked up from germline, CDR1 is MGHRA and CDR2 is YSYEKL. Trimming shortened V by 0 bases and J by 3 bases, and 9 bases separated the two germline ends. The CDR3 extends over 14 amino acids. CDR3 sequence reads: CASSQEDRSYEQYF. DNA for the CDR3: TGCGCCAGCAGCCAAGAAGACAGGAGCTACGAGCAGTACTTC.

The chain uses TRBV6-4 and TRBJ1-1, with a possible D match to TRBD1 (5 bases). From germline, CDR1 is MRHNA and CDR2 SNTAGT. The V end was cut by 4 bases, the J end by 0 bases, with 6 bases between. The CDR3 contains 13 residues. The CDR3 DNA reads as TGTGCCAGCAGTGCAGGGATGAACACTGAAGCTTTCTTT. Protein: CASSAGMNTEAFF.

The V call is TRBV15, the J call TRBJ1-4; the D is unclear. This CDR3 region has 13 residues. Trimming stripped 4 bases from V and 7 bases from J, with 10 bases between. In germline, CDR1 is LNHNV, CDR2 YYDKDF (reference sequence). CDR3 nucleotide sequence: TGTGCCACCAGCAAGTTTACGGGTGAAAAACTGTTTTTT. It encodes CATSKFTGEKLFF.

This chain uses TRBV9 with TRBJ2-7, with D perhaps matching TRBD1 (6 bases). The V end was cut by 0 bases, the J end by 7 bases, with 14 bases between. This CDR3 comprises 14 residues. Looked up from germline, CDR1 is SGDLS and CDR2 is YYNGEE. In nucleotides, the CDR3 is TGTGCCAGCAGCGTAGGGACAGAATGGGGGGAGCAGTACTTC. As protein: CASSVGTEWGEQYF.

The J gene is TRBJ2-1, the V gene TRBV27, with TRBD2 matching over 13 bases. The length of the CDR3 is 18 residues. CDR1 and CDR2 from the germline V gene are MNHEY and SMNVEV (reference sequence). J gave up 7 bases and V 5 bases, and 14 bases lay outside the gene matches. The chain's CDR3 is CASSVNLGLAGVYNEQFF. The CDR3 DNA follows: TGTGCCAGCAGTGTTAACCTCGGACTAGCGGGAGTATATAATGAGCAGTTCTTC.

Notes on this clone: Other DNA variants within this sample encode the same CDR3. CDR3 protein: CASSSSRGSGNTIYF. In DNA form, the CDR3 reads TGTGCCAGCTCTTCCTCCAGGGGTTCCGGAAACACCATATATTTT. The chain uses TRBV18 and TRBJ1-3; the D gene is possibly TRBD1 (6 bases). Germline CDR1 and CDR2: KGHSH and LQKENI. The V and J ends lost 6 bases and 4 bases respectively, with 16 bases between them. The CDR3 spans 15 residues.

The gene calls are TRBV4-1 and TRBJ1-5, with D hard to call. This CDR3 has 13 residues. Germline values: CDR1 MGHRA, CDR2 YSYEKL. V gave up 1 base and J gave up 4 bases, with 5 bases separating them. In DNA, the CDR3 is TGCGCCAGCAGCCAAGCCGGGAATCAGCCCCAGCATTTT. It translates to CASSQAGNQPQHF.

The genes are TRBV7-9 and TRBJ2-7; 12 bases are shared with TRBD2. Germline values: CDR1 SEHNR, CDR2 FQNEAQ (reference sequence). This CDR3 region has 18 residues. V trimming: 5 bases; J trimming: 0 bases; junction bases outside the gene matches: 11. The DNA for the CDR3 is TGTGCCAGCAGCCTATTACTAGCGGGAGGATCAAGCTCCTACGAGCAGTACTTC. It codes for CASSLLLAGGSSSYEQYF.

This clone came up a few times. CDR3 bases: TGTGCCAGCAGCTTAGCTCAGCCGGGACAGGGAGTACAGCAGTACTTC. Residues: CASSLAQPGQGVQQYF. This rearrangement joins TRBV11-1 to TRBJ2-7, with 9 bases lining up with TRBD1. The CDR3 runs 16 residues. The junction had 11 bases not matched to a gene; V was cut back by 0 bases and J by 8 bases. Per the germline V gene, CDR1 is SGHAT and CDR2 is FQDESV (reference sequence).

This chain connects TRBV9 to TRBJ2-3, with 9 bases aligning to TRBD1. The CDR3 has 16 amino acids. CDR1 SGDLS and CDR2 YYNGEE come from the germline V gene. The V and J ends lost 2 bases and 3 bases, in that order; junction bases with no gene match: 7. The CDR3 DNA sequence: TGTGCCAGCAGCGTTGAACCGGGACAGGGAACAGATACGCAGTATTTT. The encoded protein is CASSVEPGQGTDTQYF.